What follows are 24 T cell receptor beta chains derived from one specimen sequenced in a study of response to subunit inactivated influenza vaccine listed by TCRdb under 2018. Libraries were prepared through RT-PCR. These reads were obtained on an Illumina HiSeq 2500. TCRdb itself trimmed the public reads at Q25 with fastp, ran MiXCR and retained productive beta chains. Rows are combined by CDR3 protein, so each entry shows the most common genes and DNA. The sample records about 520,000 distinct CDR3 sequences, around 7.9% of which are singletons. Together, the top ten hold 13% of the sample. The input for sequencing was PBMCs from blood, taken less than 30 months after vaccination. Receptor source: a man aged 50-75 years who received an inactivated influenza vaccine. Donor details come from another sample of the same person, matched by shared clones.

There are a few counts of this clonotype. The V call is TRBV6-2 or TRBV6-3, the J call TRBJ1-2; a weak D match, TRBD1 (5 bases). This CDR3 is 15 amino acids long. The germline V gene has CDR1 MNHEY and CDR2 SVGEGT. V was clipped by 5 bases and J by 2 bases, with 15 bases between them. CDR3: CASSDQGGGNYGYTF. CDR3 nucleotides: TGTGCCAGCAGTGATCAGGGAGGAGGCAACTATGGCTACACCTTC.

The chain joins TRBV7-2 to TRBJ2-2; the match to TRBD2 covers 7 bases. Losses at the gene ends were 8 bases for V and 6 bases for J; bases not matched to a gene: 0. The CDR3 spans 11 residues. Per germline, CDR1 SGHTA and CDR2 FQGNSA. DNA of the CDR3: TGTGCCAGCGGGAGGGCCGGGGAGCTGTTTTTT. Translation gives CASGRAGELFF.

In its sample, this clonotype was seen many times. The rearrangement uses TRBV20-1 and TRBJ2-1; 14 bases agree with TRBD2. Germline CDR1 is DFQATT and CDR2 is SNEGSKA (reference sequence). J gave up 0 bases and V 6 bases, and 13 bases lay outside the gene matches. The CDR3 is 19 amino acids. The CDR3 nucleotides are TGCAGTGCAGACCGGGGACTAGCGGGAGTAGGAGTCTCCTACAATGAGCAGTTCTTC. This encodes CSADRGLAGVGVSYNEQFF.

This chain connects TRBV28 to TRBJ2-7; D possibly corresponds to TRBD2 (5 bases). CDR1 and CDR2 (germline): MDHEN, SYDVKM. V lost 7 bases to trimming and J lost 6 bases, with 16 bases between them. This CDR3 is 13 amino acids long. CDR3 loop: CASKRPGLGEQYF. The DNA for the CDR3 is TGTGCCAGCAAACGACCGGGATTGGGCGAGCAGTACTTC.

This clonotype was seen at least ten times. V is TRBV7-8 and J is TRBJ1-2; D gene uncertain. CDR1 is SGHVS, CDR2 FQNEAQ, per germline. Trimming took 5 bases from V and 4 from J, leaving 8 bases between them. This CDR3 is built from 12 residues. CDR3 sequence reads: CASSQNFYGYTF. The CDR3 nucleotides read TGTGCCAGCAGCCAGAACTTCTATGGCTACACCTTC. Looking up the rest from reference TRBV7-8 and TRBJ1-2 gives the full variable domain: GAGVSQSPRYKVAKRGQDVALRCDPISGHVSLFWYQQALGQGPEFLTYFQNEAQLDKSGLPSDRFFAERPEGSVSTLKIQRTQQEDSAVYLCASSQNFYGYTFGSGTRLTVV.

The V call is TRBV10-3, the J call TRBJ2-5; the match to TRBD2 covers 8 bases. Germline loops: CDR1 ENHRY, CDR2 SYGVKD. The CDR3 extends over 14 amino acids. With V trimmed by 6 bases and J by 5 bases, 8 bases remained unmatched. In DNA form, the CDR3 reads TGTGCCATCAGGGAAACTAGCGGTCGGGAGACCCAGTACTTC. Translating gives CAIRETSGRETQYF.

In this sample, this clonotype turned up a few times. The J gene is TRBJ1-5, the V gene TRBV20-1; D is ambiguous. V was shortened by 2 bases and J by 3 bases, with 11 bases between the two germline ends. Germline assignment: CDR1 DFQATT and CDR2 SNEGSKA (reference sequence). This CDR3 spans 14 amino acids. CDR3 bases: TGCAGTGCTAGAATGCAGTCCGCCAATCAGCCCCAGCATTTT. It specifies CSARMQSANQPQHF.

This clonotype was observed a handful of times. This chain uses TRBV9 with TRBJ2-4; 10 bases map to TRBD1. The CDR3 has 17 residues. With V trimmed by 5 bases and J by 1 base, 9 bases remained unmatched. In germline, CDR1 is SGDLS, CDR2 YYNGEE. For the CDR3, the DNA is TGTGCCAGCAGTCCCGGGACAGGGGTGTTGGCCAAAAACATTCAGTACTTC. Amino acid sequence: CASSPGTGVLAKNIQYF.

The chain links TRBV9 to TRBJ2-7; D may correspond to TRBD1 or TRBD2 (5 bases each). V shed 2 bases and J shed 6 bases, with 12 bases lying between them. Germline lookup yields CDR1 SGDLS and CDR2 YYNGEE. The CDR3 length is 13 residues. The CDR3 loop is CASSVRGGGEQYF. Here the CDR3 DNA reads TGTGCCAGCAGCGTTAGGGGTGGAGGCGAGCAGTACTTC.

This clonotype came up a few times. V and J are TRBV29-1 and TRBJ2-7; D is perhaps TRBD1 (7 bases). There are 14 residues in the CDR3. Trimming shortened V by 7 bases and J by 2 bases, and 18 bases separated the two germline ends. Per the germline V gene, CDR1 is SQVTM and CDR2 is ANQGSEA. CDR3 in DNA: TGCAGCGCCTTGGACAGGACTAAACCCTACGAGCAGTACTTC. It encodes CSALDRTKPYEQYF.

The chain couples TRBV5-5 to TRBJ1-2; TRBD1 aligns across 9 bases. This CDR3 has 15 amino acids. The V and J ends lost 2 bases and 5 bases, in that order; junction bases with no gene match: 7. CDR1 is SGHKS, CDR2 YYEKEE, per germline (reference sequence). The CDR3 DNA is TGTGCCAGCAGCTTCGGGACAGGGAGACGTTATGGCTACACCTTC. This encodes CASSFGTGRRYGYTF.

This sequence joins TRBV6-1 and TRBJ1-1; maybe TRBD1 (5 bases). With 4 bases removed from V and 2 bases from J, the gap between germline ends came to 11 bases. The V gene's germline CDR1 is MNHNS and CDR2 SASEGT. The CDR3 has 14 amino acids. CDR3 sequence (DNA): TGTGCCAGCAGTGCACGGACAAGCAACACTGAAGCTTTCTTT. Translating it yields CASSARTSNTEAFF.

The chain recombines TRBV6-5 with TRBJ2-2, with 7 bases fitting TRBD1. The V and J ends lost 4 bases and 6 bases, in that order; junction bases with no gene match: 11. Germline V gives CDR1 MNHEY, CDR2 SVGAGI. This CDR3 is built from 16 residues. The CDR3 nucleotides are TGTGCCAGCAGTTCCTCGACAGGGTCCACACCCGGGGAGCTGTTTTTT. As protein: CASSSSTGSTPGELFF.

This clonotype was picked up a small number of times. The J gene is TRBJ1-1, the V gene TRBV20-1; 9 bases fit TRBD1. The ends lost 2 bases at V and 4 bases at J; junction bases unmatched: 2. This CDR3 is built from 13 residues. CDR1 and CDR2 from the germline V gene are DFQATT and SNEGSKA (reference sequence). CDR3 sequence: CSARMTGGTEAFF. The CDR3 coding sequence is TGCAGTGCTAGAATGACAGGGGGCACTGAAGCTTTCTTT.

This clonotype has a count of ten or more. V and J are TRBV7-9 and TRBJ2-7; D not resolved. V gave up 6 bases and J gave up 4 bases, with 7 bases separating them. This CDR3 region has 11 residues. Looked up from germline, CDR1 is SEHNR and CDR2 is FQNEAQ (reference sequence). The CDR3 loop is CASRDGYEQYF. Written as DNA, the CDR3 is TGTGCCAGCAGAGACGGATACGAGCAGTACTTC.

At least ten counts were recorded for this clonotype. The chain joins TRBV3-1 to TRBJ1-2; tentative D call: TRBD1 (5 bases). Trimming pared 3 bases from V and 4 bases from J, leaving 15 bases between. This CDR3 is built from 15 residues. CDR1 LGHDT and CDR2 YNNKEL come from the germline V gene (reference sequence). Here the CDR3 DNA reads TGTGCCAGCAGCCATTCCGTGATCAGGGCCTATGGCTACACCTTC. Amino acid sequence: CASSHSVIRAYGYTF.

This sequence joins TRBV2 and TRBJ2-2; no definite D call. The CDR3 length is 14 residues. Germline V gene lookup returns CDR1 SNHLY and CDR2 FYNNEI. V lost 1 base and J lost 5, with 8 bases in between. CDR3 protein: CASSEGFTTGELFF. CDR3 bases: TGTGCCAGCAGTGAAGGTTTCACAACCGGGGAGCTGTTTTTT.

The V gene is TRBV7-3, the J gene TRBJ2-2; D remains ambiguous. Germline CDR1 SGHTA, CDR2 FQGTGA. V lost 8 bases and J lost 1, with 11 bases in between. This CDR3 has 14 amino acids. CDR3: CASSQLGNTGELFF. CDR3 DNA sequence: TGTGCCAGCTCTCAGCTGGGGAACACCGGGGAGCTGTTTTTT.

This clonotype was seen many times. This chain connects TRBV6-1 to TRBJ1-1, with TRBD1 identical over 8 bases. This CDR3 contains 15 residues. Looked up from germline, CDR1 is MNHNS and CDR2 is SASEGT. Trimming took 7 bases from V and 6 from J; bases not matched to a gene: 13. The CDR3 DNA sequence: TGTGCCAGCACTACCTCGTCGGGACAGGCCGCTGAAGCTTTCTTT. Translation: CASTTSSGQAAEAFF.

The gene calls are TRBV20-1 and TRBJ2-2; a possible D gene is TRBD2 (6 bases). This CDR3 has 15 residues. Germline V lookup: CDR1 DFQATT, CDR2 SNEGSKA (reference sequence). Between the trimmed V and J ends, which lost 5 bases and 6 bases, there was a span of 19 bases. In DNA, the CDR3 is TGCAGTGCTGGAATTTGGGGGGACTCCGCCGGGGAGCTGTTTTTT. Amino acid sequence: CSAGIWGDSAGELFF.

This clonotype has more than one count but fewer than ten. This sequence joins TRBV5-1 and TRBJ1-1; D is uncertain. The V gene's germline CDR1 is SGHRS and CDR2 YFSETQ. This CDR3 region has 12 residues. Trimming cost V 0 bases and J 6 bases, with 6 bases left between them. The CDR3 here is CASSLGSAEAFF. CDR3 DNA: TGCGCCAGCAGCTTGGGGTCAGCTGAAGCTTTCTTT.

The gene calls are TRBV7-9 and TRBJ1-2; D gene unclear. V was clipped by 2 bases and J by 5 bases, with 12 bases between them. Germline V gene data show CDR1 as SEHNR and CDR2 as FQNEAQ (reference sequence). This CDR3 is built from 14 residues. As DNA, the CDR3 is TGTGCCAGCAGCTTAAGTTCCGGGAAGTATGGCTACACCTTC. This translates into CASSLSSGKYGYTF.

This clonotype has only a few counts. CDR3 coding DNA: TGTGCCAGCAGTTTATCGGGGGCATCTAATGAAAAACTGTTTTTT. Residues: CASSLSGASNEKLFF. The V call is TRBV27, the J call TRBJ1-4; tentatively, D is TRBD1 (6 bases). The V gene's germline CDR1 is MNHEY and CDR2 SMNVEV (reference sequence). The length of the CDR3 is 15 residues. V gave up 0 bases and J gave up 3 bases, with 8 bases separating them.

This clonotype came up many times. The V gene is TRBV5-1, the J gene TRBJ1-4, with 9 bases matching TRBD1. Germline CDR1 SGHRS, CDR2 YFSETQ. The CDR3 runs 14 residues. Germline trimming cut 4 bases from V and 12 bases from J; bases unmatched to any gene: 10. The CDR3 sequence is CASSMDRGEGELFF. CDR3 DNA sequence: TGCGCCAGCAGCATGGACAGGGGCGAGGGAGAACTGTTTTTT.